This T cell receptor beta chain comes out of a study of blood T cell repertoires in COVID-19. About the research overall: Material from acute and convalescent COVID-19 was sourced from the United States, Italy and Spain. The cDNA or gDNA used as material had been derived from T cells, B-cell-depleted T cells, or PBMCs.

The V gene's germline CDR1 is LGHNA and CDR2 YNFKEQ. J was trimmed by 5 bases and V by 0 bases; bases with no gene match: 17. The CDR3 is 21 residues long. The assay was immunoSEQ multiplex PCR, and TCRdb's table has in-frame clones only and misses some. The sample shows approximately 240,000 clones, 70% to 90% of them seen only once. The chain joins TRBV4-2 to TRBJ2-1, with 12 bases aligning to TRBD2. Sequencing input: peripheral blood. This clonotype originated in a woman aged 18-29 years who had recovered from COVID-19. This CDR3 reads CASSQDERLAGDTPGDNEQFF. The CDR3 region has the DNA TGTGCCAGCAGCCAAGATGAAAGACTAGCGGGAGACACCCCGGGCGACAATGAGCAGTTCTTC.